This paragraph reports one T cell receptor (beta chain). The antigen it recognizes is unknown. Nothing much larger sits one base from this clone, and base qualities are not available. The entire amount of isolated RNA was reverse transcribed using the High Capacity cDNA Reverse Transcription Kit, so the sequenced TCRB transcripts were expressed ones. Naive, central memory and regulatory T cell samples underwent deep immunoSEQ sequencing, averaging about 3.3 million total reads per sample. After sorted cells were lysed in RLT buffer, RNA was extracted with DNase-treated RNeasy Micro or Mini kits, with the choice depending on cell number. Each cell subset was processed on its own to prevent cross-contamination, while patient and healthy donor samples were processed together. Using the immunoSEQ multiplex PCR, TCRB sequences were amplified from cDNA into 87-bp fragments spanning the CDR3 region. Amplicons were sequenced on the Illumina HiSeq platform. The study's processing was this. Synthetic template baselines were used to correct PCR bias computationally, reads within Hamming distance 2 were collapsed, and singletons that could not be merged were discarded. By aligning reads against IMGT, V, D and J genes, CDR3 length, and insertions or deletions at six rearrangement sites were assigned. Within each subset, clonotype counts were normalized to sorted cell number, and only after that were true diversity and Gini coefficients computed with the tcR R package. The overlap coefficient, calculated on TCRB nucleotide sequences, was used to quantify repertoire sharing. Out-of-frame TCRB sequences from naive cells were analyzed to stand in for the pre-selection repertoire. TCRdb carries this immuneACCESS record with in-frame sequences only. Its versions omit some clonotypes, under half of them owing to an unresolved V gene in the studies checked, with the rest unexplained. The V and J calls and clone size are taken from that table; D and trimming were inferred from the DNA. Within this sample are some 290,000 clones, with around 24% of them counted one time only. The top ten clones comprise about 0.012% of the sample.

Cut back by 2 bases and 3 bases, the V and J ends lie 11 bases apart. Reading the germline V gene gives CDR1 MNHEY and CDR2 SVGAGI. The CDR3 has 15 amino acids, counting the end cysteine and phenylalanine. The read is trimmed to its CDR3 DNA, 45 bases read in frame from base 1. The data stem from a study of beta chain features in type 1 diabetes (dated by TCRdb to 2016 to 2018). Regarding the study in general: Mean age, gender distribution, total cell number and subset yield were not different between patients and healthy donors. A total of around 110,000,000 sorted cells were examined across all samples, and a strong correlation was observed between cell number per subset and RNA yield. In the study, TCRB repertoires of sorted circulating CD4+ T cell subsets from recently diagnosed type 1 diabetes patients were compared with those of matched healthy donors. Naive and central memory subsets were obtained from all 30 or so donors, but regulatory and stem cell-like memory subsets were isolated from only 8 patients and 8 healthy donors.

A single peripheral blood draw of around 0.11 L on average was collected from each donor into heparinised tubes. A BD FACSAria II was used to sort naive, central memory, regulatory and stem cell-like memory CD4+ T cells with a panel that included CD45RO, CCR7, CD25, CD127, CD95 and CD27. Every sorted population had a purity above 95%. PBMCs were separated immediately by Lymphoprep density gradient centrifugation and were stained directly, without being cultured. So that batch effects would be minimized, each experiment stained and sorted samples in pairs, pairing one healthy donor with one patient. Summary of the overall study and its limitations: Because cDNA was sequenced instead of genomic DNA, activated cells with high expression could be over-represented, although the groups did not differ in activation or CD3 levels. Only small numbers of individuals were included in the HLA sub-analyses, which left unresolved whether HLA type had any influence on TCRB rearrangement. Naive, central memory and regulatory TCRB repertoires appeared to be more similar among patients than among healthy donors. A moderate but significant shortening of TCRB CDR3 length was observed in type 1 diabetes patients in all four CD4+ subsets. PCR might favor shorter templates, but patient and control samples were amplified and corrected together, so any skew would affect both groups equally. At VDJ recombination sites, patients with type 1 diabetes made fewer insertions and deleted more nucleotides, a pattern implying thymic rearrangement abnormalities.

This TCR was sampled from a young woman with type 1 diabetes. Sequencing was done on a sample of naive CD4+ T cells from blood. The meaning of the sample's cell subset or site label: true naive CD4+ T cells. The chain is encoded by TRBV6-5 joined to TRBJ2-1, with TRBD2 as a weak D call on 6 bases. The DNA is TGTGCCAGCAGTTACGCTAGCGCCATCTACAATGAGCAGTTCTTC. This encodes CASSYASAIYNEQFF.